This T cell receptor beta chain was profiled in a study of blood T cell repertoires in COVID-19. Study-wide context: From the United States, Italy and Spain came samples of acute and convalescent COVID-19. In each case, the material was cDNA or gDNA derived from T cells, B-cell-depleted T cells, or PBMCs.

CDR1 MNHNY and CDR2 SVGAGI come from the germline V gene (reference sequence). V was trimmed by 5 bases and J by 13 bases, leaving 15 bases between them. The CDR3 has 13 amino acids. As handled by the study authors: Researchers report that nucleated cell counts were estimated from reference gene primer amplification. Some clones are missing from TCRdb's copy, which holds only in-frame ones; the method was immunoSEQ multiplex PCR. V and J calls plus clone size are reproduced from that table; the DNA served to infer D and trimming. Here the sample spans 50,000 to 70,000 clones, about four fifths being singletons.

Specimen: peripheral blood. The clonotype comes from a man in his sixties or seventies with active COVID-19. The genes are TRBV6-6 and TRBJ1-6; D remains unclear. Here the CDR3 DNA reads TGTGCCAGCAGTCCAGTCCGGGAGGCGCCCCTCCACTTT. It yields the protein CASSPVREAPLHF.